A selection of T cell receptor beta chains follows, all from one sample in a study of cytomegalovirus exposure and HLA in healthy donors. Produced via immunoSEQ multiplex PCR; TCRdb's table is partial and in-frame only. The sample has tens of thousands of clones; about 78% are singletons. The material sequenced was PBMCs. The receptors derive from a woman aged 40 to 50 in good health and CMV-seronegative. CDR3s include the opening cysteine and the closing phenylalanine or tryptophan. Size tells how often a clone was seen (once, few, many) or the class of an expanded clone, and some rows leave it out.

len: 16
abundance: .
v_gene: TRBV10-3
j_gene: TRBJ2-1
CDR3aa: CAISPRTSGTYNEQFF

len: 13
abundance: .
v_gene: TRBV6-4
j_gene: TRBJ1-5
CDR3aa: CASSDSIAQPQHF

len: 13
abundance: .
v_gene: TRBV6-5
j_gene: TRBJ2-7
CDR3aa: CASSYGGTYEQYF

len: 14
abundance: .
v_gene: TRBV2
j_gene: TRBJ1-3
CDR3aa: CASSAQVSGNTIYF

len: 13
abundance: .
v_gene: TRBV19
j_gene: TRBJ1-4
CDR3aa: CASSDRMGEKLFF

len: 16
abundance: .
v_gene: TRBV9
j_gene: TRBJ2-2
CDR3aa: CASSVGVLLNTGELFF

len: 17
abundance: .
v_gene: TRBV28
j_gene: TRBJ1-5
CDR3aa: CASSHLGTENSNQPQHF

len: 18
abundance: .
v_gene: TRBV27
j_gene: TRBJ2-5
CDR3aa: CASSWKRSDGGIRETQYF

len: 15
abundance: .
v_gene: TRBV19
j_gene: TRBJ1-2
CDR3aa: CASSMGNWPGDGYTF

len: 14
abundance: .
v_gene: TRBV10-2
j_gene: TRBJ2-7
CDR3aa: CASSRPGQAKEQYF

len: 16
abundance: .
v_gene: TRBV4-1
j_gene: TRBJ2-1
CDR3aa: CASSQDRGGTYNEQFF

len: 16
abundance: .
v_gene: TRBV9
j_gene: TRBJ1-4
CDR3aa: CASSNQKGAANEKLFF

len: 14
abundance: .
v_gene: TRBV27
j_gene: TRBJ1-1
CDR3aa: CASREGVLWPEAFF

len: 14
abundance: .
v_gene: TRBV28
j_gene: TRBJ1-1
CDR3aa: CASSERQGNTEAFF

len: 15
abundance: .
v_gene: TRBV7-2
j_gene: TRBJ2-1
CDR3aa: CASSSVLAGGGEQFF

len: 14
abundance: .
v_gene: TRBV5-1
j_gene: TRBJ2-7
CDR3aa: CASSLERSSYEQYF

len: 14
abundance: .
v_gene: TRBV27
j_gene: TRBJ1-1
CDR3aa: CASRMGQGAAEAFF

len: 15
abundance: .
v_gene: TRBV27
j_gene: TRBJ2-1
CDR3aa: CASSSSGISYNEQFF

len: 19
abundance: .
v_gene: TRBV15
j_gene: TRBJ2-3
CDR3aa: CATSSPLGTSGTSTDTQYF

len: 15
abundance: .
v_gene: TRBV6-1
j_gene: TRBJ1-3
CDR3aa: CASSEITGRRNTIYF

len: 16
abundance: .
v_gene: TRBV28
j_gene: TRBJ1-5
CDR3aa: CASRPQGPRYNQPQHF

len: 13
abundance: .
v_gene: TRBV6-5
j_gene: TRBJ1-2
CDR3aa: CASRITDQYGYTF

len: 15
abundance: .
v_gene: TRBV7-9
j_gene: TRBJ1-2
CDR3aa: CASSLRQGAGYGYTF

len: 12
abundance: .
v_gene: TRBV5-6
j_gene: TRBJ2-7
CDR3aa: CASSSTRTEQYF

len: 13
abundance: .
v_gene: TRBV7-9
j_gene: TRBJ1-2
CDR3aa: CASSPKGLRGYTF

len: 16
abundance: once
v_gene: TRBV13
j_gene: TRBJ1-2
CDR3aa: CASSLGGGMQSYGYTF

len: 15
abundance: .
v_gene: TRBV9
j_gene: TRBJ2-7
CDR3aa: CASSPNVAGSYEQYF

len: 16
abundance: .
v_gene: TRBV9
j_gene: TRBJ2-1
CDR3aa: CASSVGNRGQDNEQFF

len: 14
abundance: .
v_gene: TRBV4-3
j_gene: TRBJ2-3
CDR3aa: CASSQGQATDTQYF

len: 15
abundance: .
v_gene: TRBV4-2
j_gene: TRBJ1-3
CDR3aa: CASSQTQASGNTIYF

len: 15
abundance: .
v_gene: TRBV4-2
j_gene: TRBJ2-4
CDR3aa: CASSQPGLAGNIQYF

len: 14
abundance: .
v_gene: TRBV4-3
j_gene: TRBJ1-2
CDR3aa: CASSQRLGDYGYTF

len: 14
abundance: .
v_gene: TRBV10-1
j_gene: TRBJ1-5
CDR3aa: CATETGWRSQPQHF

len: 14
abundance: .
v_gene: TRBV18
j_gene: TRBJ1-6
CDR3aa: CASSPGRANSPLHF

len: 16
abundance: .
v_gene: TRBV28
j_gene: TRBJ2-5
CDR3aa: CASSPTDRGRGETQYF

len: 15
abundance: .
v_gene: TRBV6-1
j_gene: TRBJ2-4
CDR3aa: CASSELVGGVGIQYF

len: 13
abundance: few
v_gene: TRBV4-1
j_gene: TRBJ2-7
CDR3aa: CASSQGLADEQYF

len: 13
abundance: .
v_gene: TRBV2
j_gene: TRBJ2-7
CDR3aa: CASTGERGSEQYF

len: 15
abundance: .
v_gene: TRBV11-3
j_gene: .
CDR3aa: CASSKTGTGRYEQYF

len: 13
abundance: .
v_gene: TRBV27
j_gene: TRBJ1-1
CDR3aa: CASRPRPNTEAFF

len: 12
abundance: .
v_gene: TRBV6-5
j_gene: TRBJ1-4
CDR3aa: CASRVGVEKLFF

len: 15
abundance: .
v_gene: TRBV6-1
j_gene: TRBJ2-5
CDR3aa: CASSELLFRGETQYF

len: 13
abundance: .
v_gene: TRBV7-2
j_gene: TRBJ2-3
CDR3aa: CASSFSSGKAQYF

len: 13
abundance: .
v_gene: TRBV28
j_gene: TRBJ1-5
CDR3aa: CASSVGGAQPQHF

len: 15
abundance: .
v_gene: TRBV9
j_gene: TRBJ1-1
CDR3aa: CASSATHGMNTEAFF

len: 14
abundance: .
v_gene: TRBV11-2
j_gene: TRBJ2-7
CDR3aa: CASSLRTRFYEQYF

len: 14
abundance: .
v_gene: TRBV27
j_gene: TRBJ2-7
CDR3aa: CASSFGTSSYEQYF

len: 15
abundance: .
v_gene: TRBV6-5
j_gene: TRBJ2-2
CDR3aa: CASSYSRANTGELFF

len: 15
abundance: .
v_gene: TRBV11-2
j_gene: TRBJ2-3
CDR3aa: CASSSQGRDTDTPYF

len: 15
abundance: .
v_gene: TRBV27
j_gene: TRBJ2-7
CDR3aa: CASSLSGTGVYEQYF

len: 15
abundance: .
v_gene: TRBV28
j_gene: TRBJ2-3
CDR3aa: CASSTPDRTTDTQYF

len: 14
abundance: .
v_gene: TRBV6-6
j_gene: TRBJ2-7
CDR3aa: CASSYSIQGDEQYF